These 6 T cell receptor beta chains were sequenced from one sample in a study of T cells in women clearing cervical HPV infection. Data came from immunoSEQ multiplex PCR; TCRdb stores just in-frame clones and leaves some out. Found here are 25,000 to 30,000 clones; the top ten clones hold approximately 3.7%. Input material: blood buffy coat. All receptors derive from a woman aged 18-70 years with a cervical HPV16 infection that either progressed to CIN3+ or cleared (not recorded which).

A word on this clone: With the read ending 3 residues before the CDR3 end, the germline J gene is used to fill in that end. The chain recombines TRBV7-7 with TRBJ2-1; 8 bases map to TRBD1. CDR1 and CDR2 (germline): SSHAT, FNYEAQ (reference sequence). V gave up 5 bases and J gave up 8 bases; unmatched junction bases: 17. The CDR3 is 17 amino acids. The part of the CDR3 DNA that was read is TGTGCCAGCAGCCCGAGGACAGGGACAAGGGGTAACGATGAG. This sequence encodes CASSPRTGTRGNDE. The full CDR3 protein is CASSPRTGTRGNDEQFF.

Comment on this clone: The CDR3 goes on 3 residues after the read ends, and that part is filled in from the germline J gene. The chain carries TRBV20-1 and TRBJ1-2, with TRBD1 as a possible D gene (5 bases). The CDR3 sequence is 12 residues long. Per germline, CDR1 DFQATT and CDR2 SNEGSKA (reference sequence). Between the trimmed V and J ends, which lost 4 bases and 7 bases, there was a span of 13 bases. The CDR3 DNA, read in part, is TGCAGTGCTATTCCCAGGGTCGGTGGC. As protein: CSAIPRVGG. The whole CDR3 sequence is CSAIPRVGGYTF.

About this clone: Read sequence stops 3 residues before the CDR3 end, and the germline J gene provides the missing end. This chain joins TRBV20-1 and TRBJ1-1; the D is unclear. CDR1 is DFQATT, CDR2 SNEGSKA, per germline (reference sequence). The CDR3 spans 12 residues. V was trimmed by 5 bases and J by 4 bases, leaving 11 bases between them. Incomplete CDR3 DNA: TGCAGTGCTCCGACCGGGGTCACTGAA. Translating gives CSAPTGVTE. The entire CDR3 sequence reads CSAPTGVTEAFF.

On this clone itself: The read comes to an end 3 residues before the CDR3 does, leaving the germline J gene to fill in the end. Distinct nucleotide sequences in the sample also encode this CDR3. V and J are TRBV5-4 and TRBJ2-5, with TRBD1 as a possible D gene (5 bases). There are 12 residues in the CDR3. Germline lookup yields CDR1 SGHNT and CDR2 YYREEE (reference sequence). V lost 0 bases and J lost 5, with 5 bases in between. CDR3 in amino acids: CASSLDRETQYF. The CDR3 DNA, read in part, is TGTGCCAGCAGCTTGGACAGGGAGACC.

Notes on this clone: Read data end 3 residues before the CDR3 end; the end is taken from the germline J gene. The chain has TRBV30 and TRBJ2-3; possibly TRBD2 for D (5 bases). The CDR3 is 14 residues long. The germline CDR1 and CDR2 sequences are GTSNPN and SVGIG (reference sequence). The part of the CDR3 DNA that was read is TGTGCCTGGAGTGTACGAGGGCAAAATCAGCCG. Protein sequence: CAWSVRGQNQP. The full CDR3 is CAWSVRGQNQPQYF.

As regards this clone: The read stops 3 residues short of the end of the CDR3; the missing end is completed from the germline J gene. The chain links TRBV7-9 to TRBJ2-4; no reliable D call. The CDR3 totals 13 residues. The germline V gene has CDR1 SEHNR and CDR2 FQNEAQ (reference sequence). CDR3 bases read: TGTGCCAGCAGCTTAGGCCGGGTTGATGGT. This gives the protein CASSLGRVDG. The whole CDR3 protein reads CASSLGRVDGQYF.